The subject of this entry is one T cell receptor beta chain. This sample is drawn from a study of molecular identifiers for immune sequencing clone quantification. TCRdb re-analysed the PCR reads in MiXCR, keeping a single row per CDR3 protein. In the table there are more than 300,000 distinct CDR3 sequences, 20% to 25% of which are singletons. Libraries for naive CD8 T cells, which were made from about 19,000 to 1,100,000 sorted cells, drew on 10%, 30% or 50% of the RNA. CDR1 is SGDLS, CDR2 YYNGEE, per germline. The CDR3 runs 15 residues. Trimming pared 0 bases from V and 7 bases from J, leaving 17 bases between.

The material sequenced was naive CD8+ T cells from blood, with Jurkat cell RNA spiked in. As for subset: FACS-sorted CD8+CD4-CCR7+CD45RA+ naive T cells. The V gene is TRBV9, the J gene TRBJ2-7, with TRBD1 as a possible D gene (6 bases). The receptor comes from a human donor in good health. Some libraries in this study had Jurkat cell RNA spiked in. CDR3 DNA: TGTGCCAGCAGCGTAGGTCGGTGGGGGCGCACAGAGCAGTACTTC. It codes for CASSVGRWGRTEQYF. Variable domain in full (rest from reference TRBV9 and TRBJ2-7): DSGVTQTPKHLITATGQRVTLRCSPRSGDLSVYWYQQSLDQGLQFLIQYYNGEERAKGNILERFSAQQFPDLHSELNLSSLELGDSALYFCASSVGRWGRTEQYFGPGTRLTVT.